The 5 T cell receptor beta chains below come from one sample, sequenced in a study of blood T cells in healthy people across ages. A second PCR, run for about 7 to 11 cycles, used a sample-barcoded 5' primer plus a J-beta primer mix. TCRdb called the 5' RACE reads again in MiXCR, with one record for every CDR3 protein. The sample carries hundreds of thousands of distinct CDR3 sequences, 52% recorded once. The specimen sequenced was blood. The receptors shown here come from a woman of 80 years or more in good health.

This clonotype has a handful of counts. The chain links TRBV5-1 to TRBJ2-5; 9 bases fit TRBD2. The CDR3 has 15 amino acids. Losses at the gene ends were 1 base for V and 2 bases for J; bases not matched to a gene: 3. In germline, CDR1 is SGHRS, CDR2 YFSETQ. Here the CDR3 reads CASSLLGLAQETQYF. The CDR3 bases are TGCGCCAGCAGCTTGCTGGGACTAGCACAAGAGACCCAGTACTTC.

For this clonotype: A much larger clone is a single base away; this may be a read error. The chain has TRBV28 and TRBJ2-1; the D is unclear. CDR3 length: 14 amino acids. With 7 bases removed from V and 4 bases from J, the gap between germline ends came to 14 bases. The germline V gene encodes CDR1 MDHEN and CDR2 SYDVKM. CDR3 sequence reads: CASTDASAYNEQFF. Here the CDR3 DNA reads TGTGCCAGCACGGACGCGAGTGCTTACAATGAGCAGTTCTTC.

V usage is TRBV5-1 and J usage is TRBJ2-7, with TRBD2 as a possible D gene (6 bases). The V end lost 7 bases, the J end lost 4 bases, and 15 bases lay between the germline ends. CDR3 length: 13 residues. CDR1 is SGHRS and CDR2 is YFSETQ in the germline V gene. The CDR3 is CASGRDSGYEQYF. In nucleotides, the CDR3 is TGCGCCAGCGGCCGGGACTCGGGGTACGAGCAGTACTTC. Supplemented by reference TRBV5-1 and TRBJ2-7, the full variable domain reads KAGVTQTPRYLIKTRGQQVTLSCSPISGHRSVSWYQQTPGQGLQFLFEYFSETQRNKGNFPGRFSGRQFSNSRSEMNVSTLELGDSALYLCASGRDSGYEQYFGPGTRLTVT.

The CDR3 nucleotides read TGCAGTGCCAGGACTAGCGCCGCCTACGAGCAGTACTTC. Translation gives CSARTSAAYEQYF. V and J are TRBV20-1 and TRBJ2-4; 9 bases fit TRBD2. The J call is in doubt because the DNA end fits TRBJ2-7 better. The CDR3 sequence is 13 residues long. Germline CDR1 reads DFQATT; CDR2 reads SNEGSKA (reference sequence).

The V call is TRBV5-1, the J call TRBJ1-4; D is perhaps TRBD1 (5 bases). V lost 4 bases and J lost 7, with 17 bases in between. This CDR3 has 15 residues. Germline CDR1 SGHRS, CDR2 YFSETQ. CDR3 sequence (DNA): TGCGCCAGCAGCCCCGACTTGCTAAGGGGTGAAAAACTGTTTTTT. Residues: CASSPDLLRGEKLFF.